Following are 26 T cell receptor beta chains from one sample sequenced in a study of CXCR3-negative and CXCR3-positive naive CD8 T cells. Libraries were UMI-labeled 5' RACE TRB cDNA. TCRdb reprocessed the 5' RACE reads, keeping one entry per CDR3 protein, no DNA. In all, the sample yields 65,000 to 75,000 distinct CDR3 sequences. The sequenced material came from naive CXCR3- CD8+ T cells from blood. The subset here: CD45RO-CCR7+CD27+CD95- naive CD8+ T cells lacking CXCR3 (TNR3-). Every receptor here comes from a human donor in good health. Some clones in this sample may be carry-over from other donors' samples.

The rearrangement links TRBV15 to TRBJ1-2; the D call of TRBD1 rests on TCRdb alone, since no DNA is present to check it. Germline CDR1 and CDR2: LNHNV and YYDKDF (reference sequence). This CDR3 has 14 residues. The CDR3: CATSRSRDNYGYTF.

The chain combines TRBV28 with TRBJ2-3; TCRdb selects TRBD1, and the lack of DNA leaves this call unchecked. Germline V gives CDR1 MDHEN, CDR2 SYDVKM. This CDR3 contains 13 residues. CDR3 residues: CASSLGRADTQYF.

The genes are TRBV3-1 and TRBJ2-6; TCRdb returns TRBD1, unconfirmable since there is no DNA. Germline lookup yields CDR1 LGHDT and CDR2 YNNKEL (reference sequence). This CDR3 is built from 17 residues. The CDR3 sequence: CASSPWGGLSGANVLTF.

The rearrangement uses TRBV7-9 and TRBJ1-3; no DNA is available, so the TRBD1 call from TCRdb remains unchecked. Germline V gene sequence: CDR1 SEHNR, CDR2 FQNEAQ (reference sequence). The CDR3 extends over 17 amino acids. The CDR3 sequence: CASSSFSTGRHGNTIYF.

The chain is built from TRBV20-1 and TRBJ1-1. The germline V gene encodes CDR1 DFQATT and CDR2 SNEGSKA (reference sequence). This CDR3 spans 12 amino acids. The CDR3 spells CSASLGNTEAFF.

The CDR3 sequence is CASRDSYEQYF. This chain links TRBV10-2 with TRBJ2-7. This CDR3 spans 11 amino acids. Germline V CDR1 and CDR2: WSHSY, SAAADI.

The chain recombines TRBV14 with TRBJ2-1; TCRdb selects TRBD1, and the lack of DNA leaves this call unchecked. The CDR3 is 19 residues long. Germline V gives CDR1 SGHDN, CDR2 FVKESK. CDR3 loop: CASSPTPTMWTGLGDEQFF.

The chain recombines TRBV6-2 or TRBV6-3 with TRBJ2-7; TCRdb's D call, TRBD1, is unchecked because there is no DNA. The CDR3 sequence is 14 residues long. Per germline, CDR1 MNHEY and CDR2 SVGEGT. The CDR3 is CASSGDTSSYEQYF.

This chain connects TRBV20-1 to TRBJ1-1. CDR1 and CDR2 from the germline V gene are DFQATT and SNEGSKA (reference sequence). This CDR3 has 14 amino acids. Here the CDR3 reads CSARDLGMNTEAFF.

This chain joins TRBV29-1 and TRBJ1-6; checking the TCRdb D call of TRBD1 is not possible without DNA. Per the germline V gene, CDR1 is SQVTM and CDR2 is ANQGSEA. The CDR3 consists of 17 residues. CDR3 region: CSGSYGGTSSYNSPLHF.

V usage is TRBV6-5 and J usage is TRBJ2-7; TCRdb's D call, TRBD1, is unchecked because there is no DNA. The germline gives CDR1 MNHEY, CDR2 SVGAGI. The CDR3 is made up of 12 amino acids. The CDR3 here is CASSDTGTEQYF.

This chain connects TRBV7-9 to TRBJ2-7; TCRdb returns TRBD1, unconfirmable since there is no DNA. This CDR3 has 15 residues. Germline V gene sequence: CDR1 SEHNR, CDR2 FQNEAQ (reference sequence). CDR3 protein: CASSPDRDRSYEQYF.

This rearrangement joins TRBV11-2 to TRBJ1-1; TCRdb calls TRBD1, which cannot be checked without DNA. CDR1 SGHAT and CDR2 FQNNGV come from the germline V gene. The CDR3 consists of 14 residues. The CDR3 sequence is CASSLGQGITEAFF.

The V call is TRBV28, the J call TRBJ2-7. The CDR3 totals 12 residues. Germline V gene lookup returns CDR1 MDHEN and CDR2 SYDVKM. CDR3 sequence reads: CASSLSRYEQYF.

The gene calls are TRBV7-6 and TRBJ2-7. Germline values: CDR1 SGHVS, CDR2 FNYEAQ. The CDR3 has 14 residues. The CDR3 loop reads CATSSSATSYEQYF.

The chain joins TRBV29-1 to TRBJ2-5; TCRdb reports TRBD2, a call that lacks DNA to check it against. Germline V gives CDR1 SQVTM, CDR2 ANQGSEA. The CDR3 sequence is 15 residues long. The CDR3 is CSVEPSMEFQETQYF.

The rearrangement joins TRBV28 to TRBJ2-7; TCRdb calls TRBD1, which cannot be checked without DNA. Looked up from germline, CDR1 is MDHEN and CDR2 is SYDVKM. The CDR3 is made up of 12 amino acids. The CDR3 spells CATGTGNYEQYF.

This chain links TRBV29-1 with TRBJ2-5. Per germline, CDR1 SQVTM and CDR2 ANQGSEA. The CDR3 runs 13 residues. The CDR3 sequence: CSALVSYQETQYF.

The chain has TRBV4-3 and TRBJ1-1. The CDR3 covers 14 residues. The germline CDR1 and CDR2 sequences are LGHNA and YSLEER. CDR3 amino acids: CASSQRFSGTEAFF.

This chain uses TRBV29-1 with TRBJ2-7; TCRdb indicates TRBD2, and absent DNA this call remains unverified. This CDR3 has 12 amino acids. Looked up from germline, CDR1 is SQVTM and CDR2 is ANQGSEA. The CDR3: CSVEDPQLGLYF.

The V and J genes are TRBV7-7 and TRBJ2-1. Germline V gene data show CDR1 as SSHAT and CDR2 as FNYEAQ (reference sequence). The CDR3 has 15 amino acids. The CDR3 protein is CASSFSLAAYGEQFF.

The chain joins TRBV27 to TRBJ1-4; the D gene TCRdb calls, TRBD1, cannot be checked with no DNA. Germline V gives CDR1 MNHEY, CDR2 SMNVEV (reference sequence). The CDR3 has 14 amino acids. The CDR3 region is CASSENRGGEKLFF.

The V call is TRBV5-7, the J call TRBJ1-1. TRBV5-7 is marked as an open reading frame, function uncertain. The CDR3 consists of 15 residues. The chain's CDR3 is CASSLEGGEVAEAFF.

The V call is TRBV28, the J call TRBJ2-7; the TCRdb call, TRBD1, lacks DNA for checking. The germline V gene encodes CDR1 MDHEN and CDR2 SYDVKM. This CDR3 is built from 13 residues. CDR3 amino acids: CASSDGTDYEQYF.

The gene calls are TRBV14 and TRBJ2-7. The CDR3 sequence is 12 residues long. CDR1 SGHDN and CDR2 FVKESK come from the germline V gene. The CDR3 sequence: CASSQDTHEQYF.

This CDR3 reads CASRTGSYEQYF. The chain joins TRBV7-9 to TRBJ2-7; TCRdb's assignment of TRBD1 cannot be checked, as there is no DNA. The CDR3 has 12 residues. Germline lookup yields CDR1 SEHNR and CDR2 FQNEAQ (reference sequence). The variable domain in full, with the rest retrieved from reference TRBV7-9 and TRBJ2-7, is DTGVSQNPRHKITKRGQNVTFRCDPISEHNRLYWYRQTLGQGPEFLTYFQNEAQLEKSRLLSDRFSAERPKGSFSTLEIQRTEQGDSAMYLCASRTGSYEQYFGPGTRLTVT.